One and the same sample provided the 2 T cell receptor beta chains below, sequenced in a study of molecular identifiers for immune sequencing clone quantification (dated by TCRdb to the late 2010s). The library relied on PCR. TCRdb records NextSeq 500 as the sequencer. The public sequencing data were trimmed at Q25 with fastp and processed into clonotypes with MiXCR by TCRdb, which kept only in-frame beta chains. CDR3 protein sequences are deduplicated, and each keeps its most common genes and DNA. The table for this sample lists approximately 590,000 distinct CDR3 sequences; roughly 25% of them were counted only once. The top ten clones comprise 0.7% to 0.95% of the sample. Sequenced sample: naive CD8+ T cells from blood, with Jurkat cell RNA spiked in. The cell subset or site label here, explained by the study, means: FACS-sorted CD8+CD4-CCR7+CD45RA+ naive T cells. The source of these receptors is a human donor in good health. Some libraries in this study had Jurkat cell RNA spiked in.

A single count supports this clonotype. The chain employs TRBV7-6 and TRBJ2-1; no reliable D call. Trimming took off 1 base at V and 6 bases at J, with 16 bases between the two ends. The germline V gene has CDR1 SGHVS and CDR2 FNYEAQ. The CDR3 extends over 16 amino acids. The CDR3 nucleotides read TGTGCCAGCAGCTTAGAGGCTACCCCCCGACCCAATGAGCAGTTCTTC. This codes for CASSLEATPRPNEQFF.

This chain joins TRBV20-1 and TRBJ2-3; 10 bases map to TRBD2. The CDR3 is 15 amino acids. V shed 5 bases and J 3 bases; nucleotides not matched to a gene: 8. Per germline, CDR1 DFQATT and CDR2 SNEGSKA (reference sequence). As DNA, the CDR3 is TGCAGTGCTTTTCAGCGGGGGGGCGCGACAGATACGCAGTATTTT. Its translation: CSAFQRGGATDTQYF.